This T cell receptor (beta chain) was captured by sequencing in a study of blood T cell repertoires in COVID-19. The V gene lost 3 bases and the J gene lost 0 bases, with 11 bases spanning the gap. CDR1 and CDR2 (germline): KGHDR, SFDVKD. The CDR3 contains 16 residues. Source study methods: Reference gene primers were amplified, and this amplification served to estimate nucleated cell counts. The method was immunoSEQ multiplex PCR; TCRdb's version includes in-frame clones alone and lacks a portion of them. That table furnishes V, J and clone size, whereas the DNA furnished D and trimming. The table shows fewer than 300,000 clones, with over 75% occurring only once.

The sequence derives from a human donor in a cohort sampled during active COVID-19. The chain combines TRBV24-1 with TRBJ1-5; a weak D match, TRBD1 (5 bases). Input material: peripheral blood. Here the CDR3 DNA reads TGTGCCACCAGTGATCCGCGGGGCGGTAGCAATCAGCCCCAGCATTTT. Translation gives CATSDPRGGSNQPQHF.